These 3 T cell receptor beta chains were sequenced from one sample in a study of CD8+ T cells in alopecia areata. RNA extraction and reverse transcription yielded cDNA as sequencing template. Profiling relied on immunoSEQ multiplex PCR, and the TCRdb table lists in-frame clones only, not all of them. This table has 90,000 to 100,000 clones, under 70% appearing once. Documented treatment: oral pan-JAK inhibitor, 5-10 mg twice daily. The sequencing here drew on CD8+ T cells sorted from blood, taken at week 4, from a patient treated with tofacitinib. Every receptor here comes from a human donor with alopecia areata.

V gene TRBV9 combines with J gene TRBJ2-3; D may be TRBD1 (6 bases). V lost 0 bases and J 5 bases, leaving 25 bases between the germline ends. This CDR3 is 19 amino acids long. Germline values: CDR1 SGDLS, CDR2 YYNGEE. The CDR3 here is CASSVVGVPGTLGGDTQYF. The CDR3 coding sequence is TGTGCCAGCAGCGTAGTAGGAGTCCCCGGGACACTCGGCGGAGATACGCAGTATTTT.

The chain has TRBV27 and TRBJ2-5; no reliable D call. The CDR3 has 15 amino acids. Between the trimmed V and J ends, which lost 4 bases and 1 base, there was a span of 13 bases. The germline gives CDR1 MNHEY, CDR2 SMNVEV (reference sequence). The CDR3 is CASSYGARTQETQYF. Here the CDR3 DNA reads TGTGCCAGCAGTTACGGTGCACGGACCCAAGAGACCCAGTACTTC.

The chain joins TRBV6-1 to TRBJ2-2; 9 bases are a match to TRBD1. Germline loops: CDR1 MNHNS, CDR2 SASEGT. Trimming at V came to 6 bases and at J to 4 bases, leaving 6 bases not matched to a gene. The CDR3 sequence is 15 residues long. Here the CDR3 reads CASRRGQGLTGELFF. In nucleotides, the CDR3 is TGTGCCAGCAGGAGGGGACAGGGCCTCACCGGGGAGCTGTTTTTT.